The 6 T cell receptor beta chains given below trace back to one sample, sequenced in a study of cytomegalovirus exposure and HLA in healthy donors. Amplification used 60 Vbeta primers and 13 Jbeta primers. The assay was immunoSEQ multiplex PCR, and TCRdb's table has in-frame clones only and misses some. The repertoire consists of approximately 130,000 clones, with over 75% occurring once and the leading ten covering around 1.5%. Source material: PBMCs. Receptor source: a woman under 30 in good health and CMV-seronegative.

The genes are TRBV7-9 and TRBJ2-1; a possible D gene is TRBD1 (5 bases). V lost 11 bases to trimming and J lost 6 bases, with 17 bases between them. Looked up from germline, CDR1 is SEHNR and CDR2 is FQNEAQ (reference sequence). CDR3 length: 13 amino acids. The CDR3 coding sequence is TGTGCCCTGGGGCAGAGCGCCGGCAATGAGCAGTTCTTC. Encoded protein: CALGQSAGNEQFF.

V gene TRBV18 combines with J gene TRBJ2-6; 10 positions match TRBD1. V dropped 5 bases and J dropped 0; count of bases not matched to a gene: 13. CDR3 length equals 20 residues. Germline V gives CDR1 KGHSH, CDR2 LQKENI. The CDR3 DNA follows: TGTGCCAGCTCAAAAGACAGGGGGCGCGAAACTCCCTCTGGGGCCAACGTCCTGACTTTC. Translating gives CASSKDRGRETPSGANVLTF.

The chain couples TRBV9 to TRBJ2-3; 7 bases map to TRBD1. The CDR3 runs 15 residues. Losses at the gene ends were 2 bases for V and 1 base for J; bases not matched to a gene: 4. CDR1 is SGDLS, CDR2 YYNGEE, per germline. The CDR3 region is CASSVEGARTDTQYF. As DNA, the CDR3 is TGTGCCAGCAGCGTTGAGGGGGCCCGCACAGATACGCAGTATTTT.

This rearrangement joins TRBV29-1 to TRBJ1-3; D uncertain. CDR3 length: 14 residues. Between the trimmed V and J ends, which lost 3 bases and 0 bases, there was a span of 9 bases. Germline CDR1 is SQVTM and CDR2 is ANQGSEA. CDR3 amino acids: CSVDVPSSGNTIYF. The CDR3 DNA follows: TGCAGCGTTGACGTCCCGAGCTCTGGAAACACCATATATTTT. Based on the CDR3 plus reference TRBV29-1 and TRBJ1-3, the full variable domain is SAVISQKPSRDICQRGTSLTIQCQVDSQVTMMFWYRQQPGQSLTLIATANQGSEATYESGFVIDKFPISRPNLTFSTLTVSNMSPEDSSIYLCSVDVPSSGNTIYFGEGSWLTVV.

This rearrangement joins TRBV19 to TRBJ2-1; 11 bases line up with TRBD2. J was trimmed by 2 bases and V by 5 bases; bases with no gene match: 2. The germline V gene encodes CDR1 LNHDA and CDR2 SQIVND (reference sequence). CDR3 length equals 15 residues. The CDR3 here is CASSRLAGTYNEQFF. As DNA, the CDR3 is TGTGCCAGTAGTCGACTAGCGGGAACCTACAATGAGCAGTTCTTC.

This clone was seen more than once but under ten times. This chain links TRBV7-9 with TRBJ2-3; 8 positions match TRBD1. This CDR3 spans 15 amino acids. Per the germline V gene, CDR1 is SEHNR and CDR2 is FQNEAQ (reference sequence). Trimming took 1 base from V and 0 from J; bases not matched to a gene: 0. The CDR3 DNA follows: TGTGCCAGCAGCTTAGGGACAGGGAGCACAGATACGCAGTATTTT. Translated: CASSLGTGSTDTQYF.